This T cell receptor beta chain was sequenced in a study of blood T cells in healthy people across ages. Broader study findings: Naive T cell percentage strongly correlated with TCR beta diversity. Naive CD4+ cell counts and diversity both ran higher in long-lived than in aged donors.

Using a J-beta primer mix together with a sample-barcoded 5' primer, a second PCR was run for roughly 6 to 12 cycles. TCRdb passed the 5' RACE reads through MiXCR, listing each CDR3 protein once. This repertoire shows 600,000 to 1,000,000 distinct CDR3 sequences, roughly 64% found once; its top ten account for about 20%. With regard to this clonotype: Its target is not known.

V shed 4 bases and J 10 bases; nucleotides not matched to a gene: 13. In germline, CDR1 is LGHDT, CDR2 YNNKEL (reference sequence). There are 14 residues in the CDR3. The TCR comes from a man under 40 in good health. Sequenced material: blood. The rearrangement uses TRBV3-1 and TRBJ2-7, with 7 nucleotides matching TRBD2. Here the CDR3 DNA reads TGTGCCAGCAGCCCGAGCGGTTCTGGGGGGGACCAGTACTTC. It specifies CASSPSGSGGDQYF.